The clone carrying this T cell receptor (beta chain) was seen a few times. Its antigen is not identified. The CDR3 is 12 residues long. In germline, CDR1 is DFQATT, CDR2 SNEGSKA (reference sequence). The ends were cut back, 6 bases at V and 6 bases at J, with 15 bases in the middle. TCRdb independently ran MiXCR on the 5' RACE reads; one entry per CDR3 protein. Of roughly 720,000 distinct CDR3 sequences listed, roughly 20% are singletons. These data originate in a study of identical twins. Study-wide findings and caveats: Within cord blood, abundant beta clonotypes carried fewer insertions, but memory repertoires showed no such trend. It was out-of-frame TCR alpha sharing in monozygotic twins that models underestimated.

The sample also formed part of further work on T cells expressing NK-cell markers. As that study records: The authors sequenced eight donors, of whom seven were HCMV-seropositive and one was seronegative. Whether expanded NKG2C+ T cell clones were HCMV specific stayed uncertain.

This clonotype was sampled from a woman between 18 and 29 years old in good health. The sequenced sample was PBMCs. The chain joins TRBV20-1 to TRBJ2-7; no clear D gene. Here the CDR3 DNA reads TGCAGTGCCCTCGGACGGTGGGCCGAGCAGTACTTC. Protein sequence: CSALGRWAEQYF.